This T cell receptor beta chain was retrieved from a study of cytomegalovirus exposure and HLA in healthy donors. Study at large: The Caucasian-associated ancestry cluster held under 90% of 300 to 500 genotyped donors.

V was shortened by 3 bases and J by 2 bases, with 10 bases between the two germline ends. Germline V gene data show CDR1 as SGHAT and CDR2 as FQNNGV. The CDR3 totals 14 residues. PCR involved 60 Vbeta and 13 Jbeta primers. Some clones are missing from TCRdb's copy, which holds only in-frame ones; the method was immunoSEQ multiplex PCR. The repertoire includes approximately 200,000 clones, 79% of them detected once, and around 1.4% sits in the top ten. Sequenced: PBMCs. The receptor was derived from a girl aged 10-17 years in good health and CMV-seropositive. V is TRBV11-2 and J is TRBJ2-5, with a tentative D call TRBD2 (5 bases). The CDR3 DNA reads TGTGCCAGCAGCTTCTACCGGGAACAAGAGACCCAGTACTTC. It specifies CASSFYREQETQYF.